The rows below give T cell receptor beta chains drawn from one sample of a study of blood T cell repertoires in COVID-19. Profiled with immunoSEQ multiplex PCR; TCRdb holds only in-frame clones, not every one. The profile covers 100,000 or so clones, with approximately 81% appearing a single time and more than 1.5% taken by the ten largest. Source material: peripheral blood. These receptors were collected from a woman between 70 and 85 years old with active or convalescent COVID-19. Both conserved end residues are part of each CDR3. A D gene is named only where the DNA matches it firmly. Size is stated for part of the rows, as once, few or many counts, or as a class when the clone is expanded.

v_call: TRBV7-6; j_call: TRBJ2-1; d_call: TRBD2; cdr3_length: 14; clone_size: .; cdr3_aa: CASSSQAGGHEQFF; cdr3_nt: TGTGCCAGCAGCTCCCAAGCGGGGGGGCATGAGCAGTTCTTC
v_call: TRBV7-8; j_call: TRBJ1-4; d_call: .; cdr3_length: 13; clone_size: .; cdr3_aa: CASSRQVGEKLFF; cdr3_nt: TGTGCCAGCAGCCGACAGGTTGGGGAAAAACTGTTTTTT
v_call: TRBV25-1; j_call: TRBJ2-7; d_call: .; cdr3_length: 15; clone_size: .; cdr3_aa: CASSDSTTSSYEQYF; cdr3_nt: TGTGCCAGCAGTGACTCGACGACTTCCTCCTACGAGCAGTACTTC
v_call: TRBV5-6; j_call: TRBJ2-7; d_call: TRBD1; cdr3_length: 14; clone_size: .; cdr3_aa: CASSSRDRTKGQYF; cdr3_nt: TGTGCCAGCAGCTCCCGGGACAGGACGAAGGGGCAGTACTTC
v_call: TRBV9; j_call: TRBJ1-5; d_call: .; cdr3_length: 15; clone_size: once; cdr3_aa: CASSVFGRLNQPQHF; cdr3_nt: TGTGCCAGCAGCGTATTCGGCAGGTTAAATCAGCCCCAGCATTTT
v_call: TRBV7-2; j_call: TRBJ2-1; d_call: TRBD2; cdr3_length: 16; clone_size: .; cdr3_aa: CASSLVAGVLGGEQFF; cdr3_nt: TGTGCCAGCAGCTTAGTGGCGGGGGTGCTCGGGGGTGAGCAGTTCTTC
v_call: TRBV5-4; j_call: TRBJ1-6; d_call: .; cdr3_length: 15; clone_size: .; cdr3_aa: CASSLGQTYNSPLHF; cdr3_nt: TGTGCCAGCAGCTTGGGGCAGACTTATAATTCACCCCTCCACTTT
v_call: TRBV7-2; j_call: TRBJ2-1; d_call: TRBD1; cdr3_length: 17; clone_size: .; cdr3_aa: CASSLLPGTGGYNEQFF; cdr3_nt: TGTGCCAGCAGCTTACTACCCGGGACAGGGGGCTACAATGAGCAGTTCTTC
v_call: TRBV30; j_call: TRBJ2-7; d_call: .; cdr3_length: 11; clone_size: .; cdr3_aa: CAWSRSYEQYF; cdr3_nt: TGTGCCTGGAGTAGGAGCTACGAGCAGTACTTC
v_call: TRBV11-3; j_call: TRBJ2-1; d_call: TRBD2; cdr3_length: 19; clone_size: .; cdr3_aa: CASSFSGTSGSSSYNEQFF; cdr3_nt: TGTGCCAGCAGCTTTTCCGGGACTAGCGGGTCGAGCTCCTACAATGAGCAGTTCTTC
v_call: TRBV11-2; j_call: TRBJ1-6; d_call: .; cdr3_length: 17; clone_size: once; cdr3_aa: CASPASRPSGWDSPLHF; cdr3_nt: TGTGCCAGCCCAGCTTCTCGCCCAAGCGGGTGGGATTCACCCCTCCACTTT
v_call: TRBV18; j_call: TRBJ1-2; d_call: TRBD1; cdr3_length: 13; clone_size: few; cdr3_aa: CASSPGQGGGYTF; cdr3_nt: TGTGCCAGCTCACCAGGACAGGGTGGTGGCTACACCTTC
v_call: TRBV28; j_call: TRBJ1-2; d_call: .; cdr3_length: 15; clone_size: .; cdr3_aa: CASSLPGVGDYGYTF; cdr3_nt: TGTGCCAGCAGTCTCCCAGGGGTGGGGGACTATGGCTACACCTTC
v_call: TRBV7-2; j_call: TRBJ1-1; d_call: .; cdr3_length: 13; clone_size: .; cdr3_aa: CASSLDRNTEAFF; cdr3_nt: TGTGCCAGCAGCTTAGACAGGAACACTGAAGCTTTCTTT
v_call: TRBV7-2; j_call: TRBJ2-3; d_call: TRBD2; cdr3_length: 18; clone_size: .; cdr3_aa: CASSLGGLAGGLTDTQYF; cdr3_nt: TGTGCCAGCAGCTTAGGGGGACTAGCGGGAGGGTTGACAGATACGCAGTATTTT
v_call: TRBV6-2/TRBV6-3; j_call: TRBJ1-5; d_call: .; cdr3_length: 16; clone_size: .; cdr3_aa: CASSSARENSNQPQHF; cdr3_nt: TGTGCCAGCAGTTCGGCCCGGGAAAATAGCAATCAGCCCCAGCATTTT
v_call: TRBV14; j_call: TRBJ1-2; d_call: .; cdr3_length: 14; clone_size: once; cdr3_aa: CASSQDAGRGGYTF; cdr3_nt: TGTGCCAGCAGCCAAGATGCGGGACGAGGGGGCTACACCTTC
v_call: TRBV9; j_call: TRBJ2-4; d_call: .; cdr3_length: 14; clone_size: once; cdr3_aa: CASSVARDSGIQYF; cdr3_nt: TGTGCCAGCAGCGTAGCTCGGGACTCCGGCATTCAGTACTTC